What follows are 27 T cell receptor beta chains derived from one specimen sequenced in a study of cytomegalovirus exposure and HLA in healthy donors. PCR amplification relied on 60 Vbeta primers (plus 13 Jbeta primers). The assay was immunoSEQ multiplex PCR, and TCRdb's table has in-frame clones only and misses some. The sample records approximately 56,000 clones, about 70% being singletons. Sequencing was carried out using PBMCs. These receptors all come from a woman aged 50 to 60 in good health and CMV-seropositive.

This clone has a single count. This chain links TRBV30 with TRBJ1-2; D unclear. CDR3 length equals 15 residues. The germline gives CDR1 GTSNPN, CDR2 SVGIG (reference sequence). V was clipped by 0 bases and J by 0 bases, with 11 bases between them. The DNA of the CDR3 is TGTGCCTGGAGTGTACAGTTCGGTGCTAACTATGGCTACACCTTC. This encodes CAWSVQFGANYGYTF. The full variable domain, with the rest looked up from reference TRBV30 and TRBJ1-2, is SQTIHQWPATLVQPVGSPLSLECTVEGTSNPNLYWYRQAAGRGLQLLFYSVGIGQISSEVPQNLSASRPQDRQFILSSKKLLLSDSGFYLCAWSVQFGANYGYTFGSGTRLTVV.

This chain uses TRBV7-2 with TRBJ2-7; maybe TRBD2 (7 bases). This CDR3 spans 16 amino acids. Per the germline V gene, CDR1 is SGHTA and CDR2 is FQGNSA. Deletions cut 0 bases from V and 3 bases from J, with 15 bases between. The CDR3 DNA sequence: TGTGCCAGCAGCTTAGCGGACAGCGGGGCGATCTACGAGCAGTACTTC. It encodes CASSLADSGAIYEQYF. Full variable domain (remainder filled in from reference TRBV7-2 and TRBJ2-7): GAGVSQSPSNKVTEKGKDVELRCDPISGHTALYWYRQSLGQGLEFLIYFQGNSAPDKSGLPSDRFSAERTGGSVSTLTIQRTQQEDSAVYLCASSLADSGAIYEQYFGPGTRLTVT.

The genes are TRBV25-1 and TRBJ2-6, with a tentative D call TRBD2 (7 bases). This CDR3 contains 17 residues. The V end lost 2 bases, the J end lost 2 bases, and 13 bases lay between the germline ends. Germline V gives CDR1 MGHDK, CDR2 SYGVNS. The CDR3 coding sequence is TGTGCCAGCAGTGAAGGGGGGGCGCAGACTGGGGCCAACGTCCTGACTTTC. Its protein product is CASSEGGAQTGANVLTF.

The CDR3 spells CASSFQTSGAYEQYF. The CDR3 DNA sequence: TGTGCCAGCAGTTTTCAGACTAGCGGGGCCTACGAGCAGTACTTC. This chain connects TRBV11-2 to TRBJ2-5, with 11 bases matching TRBD2. The end of the DNA is better explained by TRBJ2-7, so the J call may be wrong. The CDR3 totals 15 residues. In germline, CDR1 is SGHAT, CDR2 FQNNGV.

This clone showed up just a few times. Other DNA sequences in this specimen translate into the identical CDR3. The chain has TRBV29-1 and TRBJ2-1; D possibly corresponds to TRBD2 (5 bases). The CDR3 totals 12 residues. Trimming cost V 3 bases and J 2 bases, with 5 bases left between them. Germline V gene data show CDR1 as SQVTM and CDR2 as ANQGSEA. The CDR3 nucleotides are TGCAGCGTTGAGAGGGCCTACAATGAGCAGTTCTTC. It yields the protein CSVERAYNEQFF.

The J gene is TRBJ2-4, the V gene TRBV4-3; TRBD1 matches at 8 bases. V shed 3 bases and J 0 bases; nucleotides not matched to a gene: 10. This CDR3 spans 18 amino acids. Germline CDR1 and CDR2: LGHNA and YSLEER. Here the CDR3 DNA reads TGCGCCAGCAGCCAGAAAGGGACAGGCGTGTTAGCCAAAAACATTCAGTACTTC. It codes for CASSQKGTGVLAKNIQYF.

For this clone: At one end the junction does not follow the germline gene, possibly because of a read error. This chain uses TRBV27 with TRBJ1-2; 7 nucleotides line up with TRBD1. The length of the CDR3 is 13 residues. The V gene's germline CDR1 is MNHEY and CDR2 SMNVEV (reference sequence). The CDR3 nucleotides read TGTGCCAGCCGTTTTTTAGGGGGCATTGGCTACACCTTC. This translates into CASRFLGGIGYTF.

The chain carries TRBV5-6 and TRBJ2-7; D is perhaps TRBD1 (6 bases). This CDR3 contains 13 residues. V was trimmed by 3 bases and J by 2 bases, leaving 9 bases between them. Germline CDR1 SGHDT, CDR2 YYEEEE. The CDR3 DNA sequence: TGTGCCAGCAGCTACGGGACAACCTACGAGCAGTACTTC. This gives the protein CASSYGTTYEQYF.

The chain has TRBV2 and TRBJ2-2; D may be TRBD1 (6 bases). Per the germline V gene, CDR1 is SNHLY and CDR2 is FYNNEI. There are 15 residues in the CDR3. Trimming shortened V by 4 bases and J by 7 bases, and 16 bases separated the two germline ends. The CDR3 loop is CASSAQGQRVGELFF. As DNA, the CDR3 is TGTGCCAGCAGTGCACAGGGCCAACGGGTCGGGGAGCTGTTTTTT.

The rearrangement links TRBV5-4 to TRBJ2-1; 7 bases line up with TRBD2. V lost 3 bases to trimming and J lost 0 bases; unmatched junction nucleotides: 9. Per the germline V gene, CDR1 is SGHNT and CDR2 is YYREEE (reference sequence). The CDR3 length is 17 residues. The DNA of the CDR3 is TGTGCCAGCAGCTCCGGTTTGGGGGGGGGCTCCTACAATGAGCAGTTCTTC. Translated, it gives CASSSGLGGGSYNEQFF.

This clone was picked up a small number of times. This sequence joins TRBV13 and TRBJ1-2; D is unclear. The CDR3 runs to 16 residues. The V end was cut by 4 bases, the J end by 3 bases, with 18 bases between. Germline CDR1 is PRHDT and CDR2 is FYEKMQ (reference sequence). This CDR3 is CASSSVGRARDYGYTF. DNA for the CDR3: TGTGCCAGCAGCTCAGTGGGTAGGGCGCGGGACTATGGCTACACCTTC.

The chain is built from TRBV27 and TRBJ1-4; D is unresolved. The CDR3 has 19 amino acids. Germline V gives CDR1 MNHEY, CDR2 SMNVEV (reference sequence). Deletions cut 1 base from V and 0 bases from J, with 18 bases between. The CDR3 spells CASSLYAAAGSATNEKLFF. In DNA form, the CDR3 reads TGTGCCAGCAGTTTATACGCGGCAGCTGGGTCCGCAACTAATGAAAAACTGTTTTTT.

V and J are TRBV9 and TRBJ1-2; D remains unclear. The V gene lost 7 bases and the J gene lost 2 bases, with 12 bases spanning the gap. Germline V lookup: CDR1 SGDLS, CDR2 YYNGEE. This CDR3 has 13 residues. This CDR3 reads CASGVTANYGYTF. The CDR3 DNA reads TGTGCCAGCGGAGTCACCGCAAACTATGGCTACACCTTC. Full variable domain (missing parts from reference TRBV9 and TRBJ1-2): DSGVTQTPKHLITATGQRVTLRCSPRSGDLSVYWYQQSLDQGLQFLIQYYNGEERAKGNILERFSAQQFPDLHSELNLSSLELGDSALYFCASGVTANYGYTFGSGTRLTVV.

This chain connects TRBV5-1 to TRBJ2-2; 9 positions match TRBD1. The CDR3 is 14 amino acids. Germline V lookup: CDR1 SGHRS, CDR2 YFSETQ. Trimming removed 7 bases from V and 7 bases from J; junction bases left unmatched: 8. CDR3 coding DNA: TGCGCCAGCGCCACATACAGGGGGCACGGGGAGCTGTTTTTT. Its protein product is CASATYRGHGELFF.

Concerning this clone: Other DNA sequences of this sample code for an identical CDR3. This sequence joins TRBV7-2 and TRBJ1-1; D may be TRBD1 (5 bases). Deletions cut 5 bases from V and 3 bases from J, with 13 bases between. This CDR3 comprises 14 residues. Germline CDR1 SGHTA, CDR2 FQGNSA. The CDR3 is CASSLGGGDTEAFF. The DNA for the CDR3 is TGTGCCAGCAGCCTCGGCGGGGGGGACACTGAAGCTTTCTTT.

V gene TRBV2 combines with J gene TRBJ2-1, with D perhaps TRBD1 (6 bases). CDR3 size: 16 residues. CDR1 and CDR2 (germline): SNHLY, FYNNEI. V dropped 5 bases and J dropped 0 bases, with 14 bases sitting between them. CDR3 nucleotides: TGTGCCAGCAGTCAGGCAGGGGTCCGCTCCTACAATGAGCAGTTCTTC. It encodes CASSQAGVRSYNEQFF.

V and J are TRBV14 and TRBJ1-2; D might be TRBD1 (5 bases). The CDR3 runs 13 residues. Germline lookup yields CDR1 SGHDN and CDR2 FVKESK. Trimming left V 0 bases short and J 6 bases short, with 8 bases between. The DNA for the CDR3 is TGTGCCAGCAGCCAAGACTGGGGGGATGGCTACACCTTC. Amino acid sequence: CASSQDWGDGYTF.

This clone qualifies as medium-sized. V gene TRBV4-3 combines with J gene TRBJ1-2; D unclear. The V gene's germline CDR1 is LGHNA and CDR2 YSLEER. The V end lost 3 bases, the J end lost 1 base, and 12 bases lay between the germline ends. The CDR3 runs to 15 residues. CDR3 sequence (DNA): TGCGCCAGCAGCCAGGAATTACAGAGTAACTATGGCTACACCTTC. Translating it yields CASSQELQSNYGYTF.

The chain carries TRBV12-5 and TRBJ2-3; D may be TRBD2 (5 bases). The CDR3 length is 13 residues. CDR1 is LGHNT, CDR2 FRNRAP, per germline. V lost 2 bases, J lost 4 bases, and 7 bases lay in between. CDR3 in amino acids: CASGLRGPDTQYF. CDR3 DNA sequence: TGTGCTAGTGGTTTGCGGGGTCCAGATACGCAGTATTTT. Combining the CDR3 with reference TRBV12-5 and TRBJ2-3 gives the whole variable domain DARVTQTPRHKVTEMGQEVTMRCQPILGHNTVFWYRQTMMQGLELLAYFRNRAPLDDSGMPKDRFSAEMPDATLATLKIQPSEPRDSAVYFCASGLRGPDTQYFGPGTRLTVL.

The DNA of the CDR3 is TGTGCCAGCAGCCGGCAGGGGATCCAAGAGACCCAGTACTTC. Its translation: CASSRQGIQETQYF. The V call is TRBV7-7, the J call TRBJ2-5, with a possible D match to TRBD1 (6 bases). V was cut by 5 bases and J by 1 base, with 11 bases left in between. This CDR3 comprises 14 residues. Germline loops: CDR1 SSHAT, CDR2 FNYEAQ (reference sequence).

This clone was counted only a few times. V gene TRBV4-3 combines with J gene TRBJ1-4; D not resolved. The CDR3 spans 16 residues. The germline V gene encodes CDR1 LGHNA and CDR2 YSLEER. V was shortened by 4 bases and J by 0 bases, with 12 bases between the two germline ends. The CDR3, as DNA: TGCGCCAGCAGCCCCGTGAGGAGGTCAACTAATGAAAAACTGTTTTTT. As protein: CASSPVRRSTNEKLFF.

The chain joins TRBV29-1 to TRBJ2-7; D unclear. The CDR3 loop spans 12 amino acids. Looked up from germline, CDR1 is SQVTM and CDR2 is ANQGSEA. Deletions cut 5 bases from V and 3 bases from J, with 11 bases between. The CDR3 region is CSVRTQNYEQYF. Here the CDR3 DNA reads TGCAGCGTTCGAACCCAGAACTACGAGCAGTACTTC.

The chain links TRBV4-2 to TRBJ1-2; perhaps TRBD1 as D (6 bases). Trimming shortened V by 2 bases and J by 4 bases, and 14 bases separated the two germline ends. The CDR3 runs to 15 residues. The V gene's germline CDR1 is LGHNA and CDR2 YNFKEQ. CDR3 sequence reads: CASSQLTQGSYGYTF. CDR3 nucleotides: TGTGCCAGCAGCCAACTCACACAGGGATCCTATGGCTACACCTTC.

This clone was found a few times. The rearrangement uses TRBV9 and TRBJ2-2, with a weak D call TRBD2 (5 bases). The length of the CDR3 is 18 residues. The germline gives CDR1 SGDLS, CDR2 YYNGEE. Trimming took off 0 bases at V and 4 bases at J, with 19 bases between the two ends. In DNA, the CDR3 is TGTGCCAGCAGCGTAGTACCCTCCGGGGAGTCTCTCACCGGGGAGCTGTTTTTT. Its translation is CASSVVPSGESLTGELFF.

The rearrangement uses TRBV5-1 and TRBJ2-1, with TRBD2 matching 9 bases. CDR3 length: 18 amino acids. After removal of 0 bases from V and 3 bases from J, the junction contained 10 bases not matched to a gene. Germline loops: CDR1 SGHRS, CDR2 YFSETQ. DNA for the CDR3: TGCGCCAGCAGCTTGGGTTCCAGCGGGGGGCCAGGCTACAATGAGCAGTTCTTC. Protein product: CASSLGSSGGPGYNEQFF.

This clone was seen just once. J is TRBJ2-2 and V is TRBV14, with 8 bases lining up with TRBD2. CDR3 size: 16 residues. From germline, CDR1 is SGHDN and CDR2 FVKESK. V lost 6 bases and J lost 6; bases outside the gene matches: 12. CDR3 in amino acids: CASSQYGGAYPGELFF. The CDR3 region has the DNA TGTGCCAGCAGTCAATACGGGGGGGCCTACCCCGGGGAGCTGTTTTTT.

The chain has TRBV28 and TRBJ2-5; 11 positions match TRBD2. The ends lost 5 bases at V and 2 bases at J; junction bases unmatched: 10. Germline CDR1 is MDHEN and CDR2 is SYDVKM. This CDR3 has 17 residues. The CDR3 is CASSADLLAGGQETQYF. The CDR3 DNA is TGTGCCAGCAGTGCCGATCTTCTAGCGGGAGGTCAAGAGACCCAGTACTTC.